The sequence of this T cell receptor beta chain was determined in a study of T cells in narcolepsy. Study background: Donors had narcolepsy type 1 or type 2, or were healthy controls.

Profiling relied on immunoSEQ multiplex PCR, and the TCRdb table lists in-frame clones only, not all of them. The table lists under 30,000 clones, about 83% of them singletons. General study findings and limits: Comparing one patient's CSF and blood CD4+ clonotypes highlighted HCRT- and TRIB2-specific autoreactive clonotypes. Healthy controls reportedly lacked the autoreactive clonotypes serially found in patients' blood. No autoreactive T cell clone sequences appeared in some memory CD4+ repertoires.

On this clone: Its antigen is currently unknown.

The CDR3 spans 17 residues. Germline V gene data show CDR1 as SGHRS and CDR2 as YFSETQ. V was clipped by 0 bases and J by 0 bases; unmatched bases: 5. The V call is TRBV5-1, the J call TRBJ1-3, with 8 bases fitting TRBD1. This clonotype originated in a human donor with narcolepsy. The specimen sequenced was CD45RA- memory CD4+ T cells from PBMCs. The CDR3 spells CASSLGQGSSSGNTIYF. The CDR3 DNA reads TGCGCCAGCAGCTTGGGACAGGGGTCGAGCTCTGGAAACACCATATATTTT.